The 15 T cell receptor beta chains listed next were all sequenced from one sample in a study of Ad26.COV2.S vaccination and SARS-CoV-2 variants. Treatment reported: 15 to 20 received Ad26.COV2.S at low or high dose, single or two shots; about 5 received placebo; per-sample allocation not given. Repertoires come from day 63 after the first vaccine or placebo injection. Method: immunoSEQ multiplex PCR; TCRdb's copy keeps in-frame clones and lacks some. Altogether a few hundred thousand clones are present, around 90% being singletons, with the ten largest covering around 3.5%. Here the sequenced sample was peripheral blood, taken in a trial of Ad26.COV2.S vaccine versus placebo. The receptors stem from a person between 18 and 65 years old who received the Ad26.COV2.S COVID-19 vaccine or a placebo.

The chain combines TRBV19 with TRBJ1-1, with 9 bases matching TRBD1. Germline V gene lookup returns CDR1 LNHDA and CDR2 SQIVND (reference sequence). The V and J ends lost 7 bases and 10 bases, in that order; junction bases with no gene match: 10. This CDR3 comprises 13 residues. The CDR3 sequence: CASNRDRGSGAFF. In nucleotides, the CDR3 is TGTGCCAGTAATCGTGACAGGGGGTCTGGAGCTTTCTTT.

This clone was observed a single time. The CDR3 DNA reads TGTGCCAGCAGTGTCACCCCACAAAGCACAGATACGCAGTATTTT. Translated: CASSVTPQSTDTQYF. This chain uses TRBV6-4 with TRBJ2-3; D is uncertain. The V and J ends lost 4 bases and 0 bases respectively, with 11 bases between them. From germline, CDR1 is MRHNA and CDR2 SNTAGT. This CDR3 spans 15 amino acids.

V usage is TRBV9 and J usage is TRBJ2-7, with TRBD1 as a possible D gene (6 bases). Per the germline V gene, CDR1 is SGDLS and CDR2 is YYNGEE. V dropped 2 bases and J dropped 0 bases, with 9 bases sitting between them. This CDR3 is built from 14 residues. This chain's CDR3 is CASSVQGNSYEQYF. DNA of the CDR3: TGTGCCAGCAGCGTCCAGGGGAACTCCTACGAGCAGTACTTC. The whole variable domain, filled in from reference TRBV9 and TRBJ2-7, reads DSGVTQTPKHLITATGQRVTLRCSPRSGDLSVYWYQQSLDQGLQFLIQYYNGEERAKGNILERFSAQQFPDLHSELNLSSLELGDSALYFCASSVQGNSYEQYFGPGTRLTVT.

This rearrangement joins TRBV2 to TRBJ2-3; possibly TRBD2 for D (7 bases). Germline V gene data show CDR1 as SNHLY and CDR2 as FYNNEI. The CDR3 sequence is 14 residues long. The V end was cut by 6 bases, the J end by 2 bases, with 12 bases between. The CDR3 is CASREGGPTDTQYF. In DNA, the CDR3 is TGTGCCAGCAGGGAGGGGGGGCCCACAGATACGCAGTATTTT.

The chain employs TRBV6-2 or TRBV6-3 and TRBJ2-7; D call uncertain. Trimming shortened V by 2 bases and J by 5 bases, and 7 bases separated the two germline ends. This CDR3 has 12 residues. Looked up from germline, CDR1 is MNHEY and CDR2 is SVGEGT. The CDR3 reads CASSYPPNEQYF. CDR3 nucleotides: TGTGCCAGCAGTTACCCTCCTAACGAGCAGTACTTC.

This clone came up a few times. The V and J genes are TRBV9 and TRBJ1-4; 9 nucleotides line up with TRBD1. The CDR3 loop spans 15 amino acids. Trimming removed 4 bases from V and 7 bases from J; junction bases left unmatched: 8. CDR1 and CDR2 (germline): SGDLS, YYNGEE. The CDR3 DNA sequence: TGTGCCAGCAGCTCACGGACAGGGGAGAGTGAAAAACTGTTTTTT. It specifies CASSSRTGESEKLFF.

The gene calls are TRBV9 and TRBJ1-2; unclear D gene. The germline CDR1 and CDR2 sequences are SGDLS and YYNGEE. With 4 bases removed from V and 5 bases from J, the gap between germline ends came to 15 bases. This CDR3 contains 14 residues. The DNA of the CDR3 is TGTGCCAGCAGCCCCCACCCAGAAGCGTATGGCTACACCTTC. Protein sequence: CASSPHPEAYGYTF.

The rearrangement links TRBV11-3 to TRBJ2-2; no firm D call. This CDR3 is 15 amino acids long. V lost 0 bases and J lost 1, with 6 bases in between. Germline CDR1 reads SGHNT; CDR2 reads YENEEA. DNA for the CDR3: TGTGCCAGCAGCTTAGATCCAGGGAACACCGGGGAGCTGTTTTTT. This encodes CASSLDPGNTGELFF.

CDR3 in DNA: TGCGCCAGCAGTGAGCGGGGGGGCCACCAAGAGACCCAGTACTTC. Amino acids: CASSERGGHQETQYF. The rearrangement joins TRBV5-1 to TRBJ2-5, with TRBD2 matching over 10 bases. The trim removed 5 bases at V and 0 bases at J, leaving 4 bases unmatched. The germline V gene encodes CDR1 SGHRS and CDR2 YFSETQ. This CDR3 contains 15 residues.

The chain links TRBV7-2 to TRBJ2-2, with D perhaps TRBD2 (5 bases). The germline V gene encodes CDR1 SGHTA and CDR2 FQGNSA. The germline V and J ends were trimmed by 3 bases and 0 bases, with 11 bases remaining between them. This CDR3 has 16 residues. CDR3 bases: TGTGCCAGCAGCTTTCCCGGGGTTTCGAACACCGGGGAGCTGTTTTTT. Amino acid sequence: CASSFPGVSNTGELFF.

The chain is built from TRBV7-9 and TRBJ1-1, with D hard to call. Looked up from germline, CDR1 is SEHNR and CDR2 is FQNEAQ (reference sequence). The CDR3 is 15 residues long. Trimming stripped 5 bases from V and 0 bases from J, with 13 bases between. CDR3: CASSPISRMNTEAFF. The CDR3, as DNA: TGTGCCAGCAGCCCCATTTCCCGCATGAACACTGAAGCTTTCTTT.

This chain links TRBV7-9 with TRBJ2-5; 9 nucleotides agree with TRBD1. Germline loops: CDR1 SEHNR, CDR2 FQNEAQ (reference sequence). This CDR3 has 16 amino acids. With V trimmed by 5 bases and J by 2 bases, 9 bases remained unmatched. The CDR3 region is CASSTRTGVKQETQYF. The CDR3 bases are TGTGCCAGCAGCACAAGGACAGGGGTTAAGCAAGAGACCCAGTACTTC.

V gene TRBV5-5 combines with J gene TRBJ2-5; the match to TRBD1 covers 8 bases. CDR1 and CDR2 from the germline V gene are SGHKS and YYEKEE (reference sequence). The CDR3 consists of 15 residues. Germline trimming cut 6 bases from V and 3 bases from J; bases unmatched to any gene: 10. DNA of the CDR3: TGTGCCAGCAACCGAGCGAGGACAGGGAAAGAGACCCAGTACTTC. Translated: CASNRARTGKETQYF. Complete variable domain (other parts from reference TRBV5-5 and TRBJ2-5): DAGVTQSPTHLIKTRGQQVTLRCSPISGHKSVSWYQQVLGQGPQFIFQYYEKEERGRGNFPDRFSARQFPNYSSELNVNALLLGDSALYLCASNRARTGKETQYFGPGTRLLVL.

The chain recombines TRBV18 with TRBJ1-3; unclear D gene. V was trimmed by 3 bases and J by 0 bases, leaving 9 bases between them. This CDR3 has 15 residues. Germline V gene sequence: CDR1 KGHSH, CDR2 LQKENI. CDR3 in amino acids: CASSPPMFSGNTIYF. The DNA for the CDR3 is TGTGCCAGCTCACCGCCCATGTTCTCTGGAAACACCATATATTTT.

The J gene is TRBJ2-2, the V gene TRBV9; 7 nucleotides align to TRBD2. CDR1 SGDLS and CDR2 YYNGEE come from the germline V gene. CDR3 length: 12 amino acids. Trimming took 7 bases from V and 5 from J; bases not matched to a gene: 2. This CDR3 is CASQRDTGELFF. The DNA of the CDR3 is TGTGCCAGCCAGCGGGATACCGGGGAGCTGTTTTTT.